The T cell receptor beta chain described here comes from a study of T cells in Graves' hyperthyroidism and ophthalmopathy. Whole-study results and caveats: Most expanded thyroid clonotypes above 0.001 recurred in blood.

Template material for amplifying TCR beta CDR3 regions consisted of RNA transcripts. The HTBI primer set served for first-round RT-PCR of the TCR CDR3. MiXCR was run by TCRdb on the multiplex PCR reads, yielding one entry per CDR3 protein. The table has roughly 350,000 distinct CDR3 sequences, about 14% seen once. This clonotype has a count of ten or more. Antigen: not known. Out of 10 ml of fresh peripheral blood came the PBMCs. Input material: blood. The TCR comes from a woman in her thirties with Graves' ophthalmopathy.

The CDR3 DNA reads as TGTGCCAGCAGCCTTCGGGGTAGCAATGAGCAGTTCTTC. Its protein is CASSLRGSNEQFF. The genes are TRBV7-3 and TRBJ2-1; possibly TRBD2 for D (5 bases). The CDR3 is made up of 13 amino acids. The germline V gene has CDR1 SGHTA and CDR2 FQGTGA. V gave up 5 bases and J gave up 6 bases, with 11 bases separating them.